This entry concerns a single T cell receptor (beta chain). This clonotype appeared many times. What antigen it recognizes has not been identified. No quality values exist for individual bases; no much larger clone is one base distant. The sample originates from a study of molecular identifiers for immune sequencing clone quantification (dated by TCRdb to 2017 to 2018). About the investigation overall: For a replicate experiment, the RNA from either approximately 20,000 or 100,000 naive CD8 T cells was divided into five aliquots, and four of those aliquots went on to sequencing. This methods study benchmarked molecular-identifier clustering-based TCR repertoire sequencing (MIDCIRS) and TCR RNA copy counting, using CD8 T cells to do so. General conclusions and limits of the study: Modeling indicated around 2.7 TCR RNA copies recovered per cell, compared with around 9.8 by digital PCR, which implies a capture efficiency of approximately 30%. Even against a background of approximately 1 million naive CD8 T cells, spiked-in Jurkat TCR RNA amounting to a single cell's worth was reported to be detectable. When barcode sub-clustering was left out, chimeric consensus sequences inflated TCR diversity, with chimeras reaching as high as 47%. Clones above 20 RNA copies held over 98% of molecules in CMV-specific effector cells but under 1% in naive cells. Highly expanded clone sizes could be underestimated if identical TCR molecules share a barcode. The naive libraries included spiked-in Jurkat TCR RNA (roughly 11 copies' worth), and this RNA is not part of the donor repertoire.

Naive CD8 T cell libraries were made from about 20,000 to 1,000,000 sorted cells using 10%, 30% or 50% of purified RNA. Naive CD8 T cells, defined as CD8+CD4-CCR7+CD45RA+, were FACS-sorted into RLT Plus buffer on a BD FACSAria II. To test detection sensitivity, Jurkat RNA equal to around 10 TCR copies was added to samples of roughly 18,000-1,100,000 naive CD8 T cells. Enrichment of CD8 T cells was performed with RosetteSep CD8+ T Cell Enrichment Cocktail and Ficoll-Paque, after which ACK red cell lysis was carried out. The library was made by PCR. Data came from an Illumina HiSeq 4000. Bulk TCR libraries were prepared as previously described, using TCR primers listed in Table S5. Purification of total RNA was performed with the Qiagen AllPrep DNA/RNA kit. Before analysis, reads from multiple sequencing runs of the same library were pooled. Per the source publication's procedure: Reads were retained only if the reads had an exact TCR constant sequence, and the retained reads were trimmed to 150 nt and grouped according to their 12-nt molecular barcodes. Reads in each barcode group were sub-clustered using a 15% Levenshtein threshold, and a quality-weighted consensus sequence was built for each RNA molecule. Non-functional sequences were excluded, and lower-count sequences lying one edit away from another sequence were also excluded. Barcode sub-clusters with fewer than 20% of the maximum read count were removed, based on fitting two negative binomial distributions. In-frame beta chains were kept once TCRdb had trimmed the public reads at Q25 with fastp and called clones with MiXCR. Rows merge per CDR3 protein into single entries with the most common DNA and genes. In this record, the V and J calls reflect TCRdb's handling and not the investigators' own analysis. The sample yields 88,000 or so distinct CDR3 sequences; 21% were counted once. The ten largest clonotypes hold 0.8% to 1.2% of the sample.

Sequences MDHEN (CDR1) and SYDVKM (CDR2) are obtained from the germline V gene. The CDR3 numbers 16 residues from cysteine through phenylalanine. The read is trimmed to its CDR3 DNA, 48 bases read in frame from base 1. V loses 4 bases, J loses 1 base, and the germline ends lie 15 bases apart. This TCR derives from a human donor in good health. Some libraries in this study had Jurkat cell RNA spiked in. The chain employs TRBV28 and TRBJ2-3; the D element could tentatively be TRBD1 or TRBD2, as 5 bases agree for each. The source material was naive CD8+ T cells from blood, with Jurkat cell RNA spiked in. In the paper's terms, the cell subset or site label means: FACS-sorted CD8+CD4-CCR7+CD45RA+ naive T cells. The CDR3 here reads CASSWSWDGGTDTQYF. Here is the DNA: TGTGCCAGCAGTTGGTCATGGGACGGGGGCACAGATACGCAGTATTTT.